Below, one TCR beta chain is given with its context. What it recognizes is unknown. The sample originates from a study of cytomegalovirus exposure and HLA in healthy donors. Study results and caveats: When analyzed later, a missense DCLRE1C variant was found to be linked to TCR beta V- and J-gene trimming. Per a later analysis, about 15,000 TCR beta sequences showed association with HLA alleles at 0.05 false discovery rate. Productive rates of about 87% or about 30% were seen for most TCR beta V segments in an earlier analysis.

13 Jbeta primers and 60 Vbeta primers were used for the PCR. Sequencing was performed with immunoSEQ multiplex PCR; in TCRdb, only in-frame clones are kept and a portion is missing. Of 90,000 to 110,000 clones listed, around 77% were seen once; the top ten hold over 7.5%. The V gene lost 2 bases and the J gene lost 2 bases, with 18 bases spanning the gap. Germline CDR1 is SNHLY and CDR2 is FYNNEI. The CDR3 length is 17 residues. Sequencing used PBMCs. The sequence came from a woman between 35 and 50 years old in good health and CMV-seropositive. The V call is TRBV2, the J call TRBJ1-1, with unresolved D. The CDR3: CASSEWRTTTPNTEAFF. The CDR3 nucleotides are TGTGCCAGCAGTGAATGGAGAACCACAACTCCTAACACTGAAGCTTTCTTT.